The present TCR beta chain was sequenced within a study of T-cell memory formation after mild COVID-19. This clonotype has only a few counts. The antigen is undetermined. Study-wide results and caveats: Clones contracting across day 15 to 85 had a balanced CD4/CD8 profile; later expanding clones leaned CD4+.

The CDR3 loop spans 14 amino acids. V was pared by 3 bases and J by 7 bases, with 12 bases between. Germline values: CDR1 SGHTA, CDR2 FQGNSA. Each CDR3 protein gets one entry after TCRdb re-called the 5' RACE reads with MiXCR. The sample yields under 200,000 distinct CDR3 sequences, 10% to 15% seen once. This receptor was obtained from a man aged 18 to 29 who had mild COVID-19 (a few samples of this study predate the infection). Cell type and time point are not known. The V gene is TRBV7-2, the J gene TRBJ2-2; D may match TRBD1 or TRBD2 (5 bases each). Sample: PBMCs or a T cell subset sorted from them (not recorded which). The CDR3 here is CASSFSSRVGELFF. The CDR3, as DNA: TGTGCCAGCAGCTTTTCTAGCAGGGTCGGGGAGCTGTTTTTT.